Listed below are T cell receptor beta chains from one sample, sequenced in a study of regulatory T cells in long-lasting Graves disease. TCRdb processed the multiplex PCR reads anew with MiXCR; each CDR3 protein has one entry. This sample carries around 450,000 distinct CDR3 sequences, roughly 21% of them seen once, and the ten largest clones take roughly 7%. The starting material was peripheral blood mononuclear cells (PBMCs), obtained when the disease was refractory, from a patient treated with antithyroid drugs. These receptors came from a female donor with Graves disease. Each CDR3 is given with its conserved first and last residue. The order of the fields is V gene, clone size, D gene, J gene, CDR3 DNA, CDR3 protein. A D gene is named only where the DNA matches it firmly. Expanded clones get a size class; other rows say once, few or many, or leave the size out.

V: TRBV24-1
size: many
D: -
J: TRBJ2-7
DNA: TGTGCCACCTTCGAGTGTTTAGCCGAGCAGTACTTC
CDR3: CATFECLAEQYF

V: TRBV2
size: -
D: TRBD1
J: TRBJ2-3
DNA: TGTGCCAGCAGTGGAACGGGACAGCAAATTTTTTACAGCACAGATACGCAGTATTTT
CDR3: CASSGTGQQIFYSTDTQYF

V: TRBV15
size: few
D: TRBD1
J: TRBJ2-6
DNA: TGTGCCACCAGCAGAGATCCCCCGGACAGGGATGAGCCCTCTGGGGCCAACGTCCTGACTTTC
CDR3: CATSRDPPDRDEPSGANVLTF

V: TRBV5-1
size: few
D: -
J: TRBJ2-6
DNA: TGCGCCAGCAGCTTGCAACTCTCTGGGGCCAACGTCCTGACTTTC
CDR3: CASSLQLSGANVLTF

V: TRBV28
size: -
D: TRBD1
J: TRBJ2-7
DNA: TGTGCCAGCAGTTTTGGTGACAGGGGGCCCTACGAGCAGTACTTC
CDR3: CASSFGDRGPYEQYF

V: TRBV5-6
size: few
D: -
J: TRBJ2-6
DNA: TGTGCCAGCAGCGCCCTGGGTGGAGGGTACTCTGGGGCCAACGTCCTGACTTTC
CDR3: CASSALGGGYSGANVLTF

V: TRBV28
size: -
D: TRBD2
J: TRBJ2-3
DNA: TGTGCCAGCAGTCGACTAGCGGGGAGTACAGATACGCAGTATTTT
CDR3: CASSRLAGSTDTQYF

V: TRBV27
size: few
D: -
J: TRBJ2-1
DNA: TGTGCCAGCAGTTCCGGGTACAATGAGCAGTTCTTC
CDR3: CASSSGYNEQFF

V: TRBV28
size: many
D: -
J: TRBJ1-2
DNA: TGTGCCAGCAGTTTCTCACACCCCTATGGCTACACCTTC
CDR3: CASSFSHPYGYTF

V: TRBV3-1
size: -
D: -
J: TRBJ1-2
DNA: TGTGCCAGCAGCCATGGCAGGGAAGGCTACACCTTC
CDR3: CASSHGREGYTF

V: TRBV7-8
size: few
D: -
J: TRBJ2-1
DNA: TGTGCCAGCAGCTTTTCAGGGATGGATGAGCAGTTCTTC
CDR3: CASSFSGMDEQFF

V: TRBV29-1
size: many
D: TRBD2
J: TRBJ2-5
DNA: TGCAGCGCCGGGAGGGTCGAAGAGACCCAGTACTTC
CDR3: CSAGRVEETQYF

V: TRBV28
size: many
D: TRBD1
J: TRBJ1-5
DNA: TGTGCCAGCAGTTTAGCTTTCACAGGGGGATATCAGCCCCAGCATTTT
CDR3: CASSLAFTGGYQPQHF

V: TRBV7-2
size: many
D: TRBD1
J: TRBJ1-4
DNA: TGTGCCAGCAGCTCAACAGGGGGGTCGGAAAAACGGTTTTTT
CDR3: CASSSTGGSEKRFF

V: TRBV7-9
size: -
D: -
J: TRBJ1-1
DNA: TGTGCCAGCAGCTCCGCCCTGAGAGACACTGAAGCTTTCTTT
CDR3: CASSSALRDTEAFF

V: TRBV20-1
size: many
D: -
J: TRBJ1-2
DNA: TGCAGTGCTAGTCAGGGAGATAACTATGGCTACACCTTC
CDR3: CSASQGDNYGYTF

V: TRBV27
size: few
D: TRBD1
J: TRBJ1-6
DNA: TGTGCCAGCAGTTCTAACAGGGGATTTAATTCACCCCTCCACTTT
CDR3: CASSSNRGFNSPLHF

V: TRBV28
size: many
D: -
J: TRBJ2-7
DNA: TGTGCCAGCAGTGACCGGGACGGGAATTTGGAGCAGTACTTC
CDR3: CASSDRDGNLEQYF

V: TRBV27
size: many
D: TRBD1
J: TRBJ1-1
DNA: TGTGCCAGCAGGGGACAGGGCCGCACTGAAGCTTTCTTT
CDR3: CASRGQGRTEAFF

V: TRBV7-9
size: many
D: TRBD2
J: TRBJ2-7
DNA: TGTGCCAGCAGTCCTCGGGGGGGGAGATCCTACGAGCAGTACTTC
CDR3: CASSPRGGRSYEQYF

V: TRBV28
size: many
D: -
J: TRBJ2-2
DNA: TGTGCCAGCAGCCGGCAGGGCTACACCGGGGAGCTGTTTTTT
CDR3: CASSRQGYTGELFF

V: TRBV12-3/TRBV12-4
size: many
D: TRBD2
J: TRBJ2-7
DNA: TGTGCCAGCAGTTTTTGGCTAGCGGGCCGTTCCTACGAGCAGTACTTC
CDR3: CASSFWLAGRSYEQYF